What follows describes a single TCR beta chain. The data were taken from a study of blood T cell repertoires in COVID-19. Turning to the study itself: Both acute and convalescent COVID-19 samples were obtained from the United States, Italy and Spain. PBMCs, B-cell-depleted T cells, or T cells provided the cDNA or gDNA that made up the material.

Only in-frame clones appear in the TCRdb table, and some are missing; sequencing was by immunoSEQ multiplex PCR. The repertoire holds 270,000 or so clones, with more than 75% as singletons. Recruitment covered about two dozen US areas and drew participants whose ages spanned roughly 18 to 89 years. Either two negative PCRs, clearance, or symptom resolution qualified Cohort 3 donors as recovered. Unmatched junction bases numbered 4, after V lost 4 bases and J lost 6 bases. CDR3 size: 13 residues. This sequence originates from a woman aged 18-30 years who had recovered from COVID-19. Sequencing was performed on PBMCs or T cells enriched from blood (not recorded which). This chain uses TRBV12-3 or TRBV12-4 with TRBJ2-7; TRBD1 aligns across 9 bases. In DNA form, the CDR3 reads TGTGCCAGCAGTTCGGGACAGGGTGGCGAGCAGTACTTC. It is translated as CASSSGQGGEQYF.